This record concerns one T cell receptor (beta chain) sequence. This record comes from a study of blood T cell repertoires in COVID-19. Whole-study context: Sources were T cells, B-cell-depleted T cells, or PBMCs; the material itself was cDNA or gDNA.

Clones were read by immunoSEQ multiplex PCR, and TCRdb kept only the in-frame ones, dropping some. The table has more than 110,000 clones, about 81% seen once. The CDR3 length is 17 residues. Germline assignment: CDR1 SGHAT and CDR2 FQNNGV. The J segment lost 5 bases and the V segment lost 4 bases, leaving 16 bases of the junction unmatched. Sequenced sample: peripheral blood. The TCR was taken from a woman older than 75 with acute or convalescent COVID-19. The rearrangement uses TRBV11-2 and TRBJ2-5; 7 bases are shared with TRBD2. The CDR3 DNA reads TGTGCCAGCAGCTCCACCCGAATAGCGGGTGGGGTGGAGACCCAGTACTTC. Residues: CASSSTRIAGGVETQYF.